The rows below give T cell receptor beta chains drawn from one sample of a study of technical replicates of blood from a handful of donors. Profiled with immunoSEQ multiplex PCR; TCRdb holds only in-frame clones, not every one. The table lists about 69,000 clones, 88% of them singletons. Input material: PBMCs. Every receptor here comes from a human donor in good health. Some clones in this sample may be carry-over from other donors' samples. Both conserved end residues are part of each CDR3. Fields, in order: clone size, V gene, J gene, D gene, CDR3 protein, CDR3 DNA. A D gene is named only where the DNA matches it firmly. Not every row has a clone size; where given, it reads once, few, many or a size class.

size: -; V: TRBV5-1; J: TRBJ1-3; D: -; CDR3: CASSLREADTIYF; DNA: TGCGCCAGCAGCTTGCGGGAGGCGGACACCATATATTTT
size: -; V: TRBV7-3; J: TRBJ2-1; D: TRBD1; CDR3: CASSSTGAGYNEQFF; DNA: TGTGCCAGCAGCTCCACAGGGGCGGGCTACAATGAGCAGTTCTTC
size: -; V: TRBV19; J: TRBJ1-1; D: -; CDR3: CASTPGRITEAFF; DNA: TGTGCCAGTACCCCAGGTCGGATCACTGAAGCTTTCTTT
size: -; V: TRBV5-4; J: TRBJ2-3; D: TRBD1; CDR3: CASSSPGTGAPDTQYF; DNA: TGTGCCAGCAGCTCGCCCGGGACAGGTGCGCCAGATACGCAGTATTTT
size: few; V: TRBV6-5; J: TRBJ2-7; D: TRBD2; CDR3: CASSYTSGSSYEQYF; DNA: TGTGCCAGCAGTTATACTAGCGGGAGCTCCTACGAGCAGTACTTC
size: once; V: TRBV4-3; J: TRBJ2-3; D: -; CDR3: CASSLEGTRPTDTQYF; DNA: TGCGCCAGCAGCCTGGAGGGAACTAGGCCCACAGATACGCAGTATTTT
size: -; V: TRBV9; J: TRBJ2-3; D: TRBD2; CDR3: CASSVSGLAGVGTDTQYF; DNA: TGTGCCAGCAGCGTATCGGGACTAGCGGGAGTCGGCACAGATACGCAGTATTTT
size: -; V: TRBV21-1; J: TRBJ1-1; D: -; CDR3: CASPSDTEAFF; DNA: TGTGCCAGTCCGAGTGACACTGAAGCTTTCTTT
size: -; V: TRBV7-9; J: TRBJ1-1; D: -; CDR3: CASSLEGQNTEAFF; DNA: TGTGCCAGCAGCTTAGAGGGACAGAACACTGAAGCTTTCTTT
size: -; V: TRBV30; J: TRBJ2-7; D: TRBD1; CDR3: CAWIRTGYEQYF; DNA: TGTGCCTGGATTCGGACAGGCTACGAGCAGTACTTC
size: -; V: TRBV19; J: TRBJ2-2; D: TRBD1; CDR3: CASSSTGGIGELFF; DNA: TGTGCCAGTAGCTCGACAGGGGGGATCGGGGAGCTGTTTTTT
size: few; V: TRBV5-4; J: TRBJ1-2; D: TRBD1; CDR3: CASSLEEGASGGYTF; DNA: TGTGCCAGCAGCTTGGAGGAGGGGGCGAGCGGTGGCTACACCTTC
size: -; V: TRBV2; J: TRBJ2-2; D: TRBD1; CDR3: CASSQIQGARVTGELFF; DNA: TGTGCCAGCAGTCAGATACAGGGGGCGCGGGTCACCGGGGAGCTGTTTTTT
size: -; V: TRBV6-1; J: TRBJ1-4; D: -; CDR3: CASRPWAGSNEKLFF; DNA: TGTGCCAGCAGGCCGTGGGCCGGATCTAATGAAAAACTGTTTTTT
size: -; V: TRBV14; J: TRBJ2-2; D: TRBD2; CDR3: CASRLSGNGGELFF; DNA: TGTGCCAGCAGACTCAGCGGGAATGGCGGGGAGCTGTTTTTT
size: few; V: TRBV4-1; J: TRBJ1-3; D: -; CDR3: CASSQVYGNTIYF; DNA: TGCGCCAGCAGCCAAGTCTACGGAAACACCATATATTTT
size: -; V: TRBV9; J: TRBJ2-1; D: -; CDR3: CASSVAWAYNEQFF; DNA: TGTGCCAGCAGCGTAGCCTGGGCTTACAATGAGCAGTTCTTC